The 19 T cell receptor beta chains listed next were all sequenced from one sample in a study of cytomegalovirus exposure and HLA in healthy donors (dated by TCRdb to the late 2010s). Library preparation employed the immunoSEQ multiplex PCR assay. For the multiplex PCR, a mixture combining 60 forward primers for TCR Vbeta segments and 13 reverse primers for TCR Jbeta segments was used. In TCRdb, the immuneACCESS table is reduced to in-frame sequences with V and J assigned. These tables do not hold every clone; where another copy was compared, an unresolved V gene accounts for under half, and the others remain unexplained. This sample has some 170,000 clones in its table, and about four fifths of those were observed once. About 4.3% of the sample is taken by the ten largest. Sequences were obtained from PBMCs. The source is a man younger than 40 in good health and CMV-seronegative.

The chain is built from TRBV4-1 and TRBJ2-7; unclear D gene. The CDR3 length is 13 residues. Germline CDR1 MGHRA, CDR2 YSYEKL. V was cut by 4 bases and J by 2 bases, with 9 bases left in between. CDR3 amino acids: CASSLGLTYEQYF. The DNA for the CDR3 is TGCGCCAGCAGCCTGGGCCTCACCTACGAGCAGTACTTC.

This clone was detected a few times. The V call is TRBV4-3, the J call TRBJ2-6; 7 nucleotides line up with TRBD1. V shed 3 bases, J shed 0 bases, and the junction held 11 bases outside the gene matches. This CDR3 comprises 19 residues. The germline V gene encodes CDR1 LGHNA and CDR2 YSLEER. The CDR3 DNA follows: TGCGCCAGCAGCCACCCCAGGGGACAGCTCTTCTCTGGGGCCAACGTCCTGACTTTC. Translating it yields CASSHPRGQLFSGANVLTF.

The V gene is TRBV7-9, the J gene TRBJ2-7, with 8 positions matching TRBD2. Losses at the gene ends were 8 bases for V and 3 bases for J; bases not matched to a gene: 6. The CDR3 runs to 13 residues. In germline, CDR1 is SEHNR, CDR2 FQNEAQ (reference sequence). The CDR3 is CASRAGTSYEQYF. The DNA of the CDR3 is TGTGCCAGCCGGGCAGGGACTAGCTACGAGCAGTACTTC.

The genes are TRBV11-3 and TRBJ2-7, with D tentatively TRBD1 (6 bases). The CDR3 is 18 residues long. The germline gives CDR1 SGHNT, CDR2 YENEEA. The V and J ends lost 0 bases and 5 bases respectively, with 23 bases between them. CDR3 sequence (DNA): TGTGCCAGCAGCTTAGAGAGAATATTACAGGGACCAATAAACGAGCAGTACTTC. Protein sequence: CASSLERILQGPINEQYF.

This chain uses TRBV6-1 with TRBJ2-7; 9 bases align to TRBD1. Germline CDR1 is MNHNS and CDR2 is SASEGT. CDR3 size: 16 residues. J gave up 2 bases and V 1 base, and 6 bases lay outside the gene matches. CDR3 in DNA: TGTGCCAGCAGTGAAGGGACAGGGGCGCTGACCTACGAGCAGTACTTC. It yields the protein CASSEGTGALTYEQYF.

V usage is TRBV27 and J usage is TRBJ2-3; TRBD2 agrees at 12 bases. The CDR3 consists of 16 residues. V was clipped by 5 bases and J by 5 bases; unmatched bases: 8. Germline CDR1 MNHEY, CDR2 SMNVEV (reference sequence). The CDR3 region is CASSPQTSGGGDTQYF. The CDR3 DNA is TGTGCCAGCAGTCCGCAGACTAGCGGGGGCGGAGATACGCAGTATTTT.

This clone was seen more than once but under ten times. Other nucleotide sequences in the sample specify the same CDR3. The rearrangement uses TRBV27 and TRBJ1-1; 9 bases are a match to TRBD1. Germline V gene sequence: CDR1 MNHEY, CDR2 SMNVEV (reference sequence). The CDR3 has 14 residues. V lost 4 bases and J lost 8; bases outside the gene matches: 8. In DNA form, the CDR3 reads TGTGCCAGCAGTTCCTCGGGACAGGGCAACGAAGCTTTCTTT. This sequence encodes CASSSSGQGNEAFF.

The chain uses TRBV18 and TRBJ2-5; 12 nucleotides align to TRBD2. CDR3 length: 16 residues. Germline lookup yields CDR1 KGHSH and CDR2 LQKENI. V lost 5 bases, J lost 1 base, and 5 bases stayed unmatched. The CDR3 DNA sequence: TGTGCCAGCTCATCGACTAGCGGGAGCTTCCAAGAGACCCAGTACTTC. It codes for CASSSTSGSFQETQYF.

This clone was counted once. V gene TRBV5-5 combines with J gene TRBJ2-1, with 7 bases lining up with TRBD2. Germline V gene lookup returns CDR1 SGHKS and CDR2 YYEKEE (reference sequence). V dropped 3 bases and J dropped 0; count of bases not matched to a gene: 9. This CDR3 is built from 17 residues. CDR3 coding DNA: TGTGCCAGCAGCTCAGGACTAGGTGGGAGCTCCTACAATGAGCAGTTCTTC. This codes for CASSSGLGGSSYNEQFF.

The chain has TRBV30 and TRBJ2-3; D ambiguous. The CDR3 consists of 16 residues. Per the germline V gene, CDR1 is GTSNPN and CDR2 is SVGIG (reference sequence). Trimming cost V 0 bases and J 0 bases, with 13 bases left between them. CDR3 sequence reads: CAWSVLGGTSTDTQYF. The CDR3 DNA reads TGTGCCTGGAGTGTTCTTGGCGGAACTAGCACAGATACGCAGTATTTT.

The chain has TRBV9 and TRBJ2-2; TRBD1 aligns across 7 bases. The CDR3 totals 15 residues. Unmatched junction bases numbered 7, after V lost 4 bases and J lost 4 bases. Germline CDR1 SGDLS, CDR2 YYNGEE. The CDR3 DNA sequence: TGTGCCAGCAGCTATACGACAGGGCCCACCGGGGAGCTGTTTTTT. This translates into CASSYTTGPTGELFF.

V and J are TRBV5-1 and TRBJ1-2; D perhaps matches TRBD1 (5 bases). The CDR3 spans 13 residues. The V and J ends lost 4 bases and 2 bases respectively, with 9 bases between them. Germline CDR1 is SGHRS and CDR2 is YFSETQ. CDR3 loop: CASSTTENYGYTF. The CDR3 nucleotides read TGCGCCAGCAGCACGACAGAGAACTATGGCTACACCTTC.

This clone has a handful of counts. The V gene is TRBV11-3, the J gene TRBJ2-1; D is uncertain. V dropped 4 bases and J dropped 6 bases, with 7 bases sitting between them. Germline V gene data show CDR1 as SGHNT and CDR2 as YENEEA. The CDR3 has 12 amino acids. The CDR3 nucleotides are TGTGCCAGCAGCTCAGCTAGCAATGAGCAGTTCTTC. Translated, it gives CASSSASNEQFF.

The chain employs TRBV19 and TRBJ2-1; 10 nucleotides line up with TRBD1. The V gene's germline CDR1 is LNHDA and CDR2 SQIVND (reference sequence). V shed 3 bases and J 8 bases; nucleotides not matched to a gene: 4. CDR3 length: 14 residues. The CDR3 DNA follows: TGTGCCAGTAGTATTAGGACAGGGGGTGATGAGCAGTTCTTC. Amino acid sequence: CASSIRTGGDEQFF.

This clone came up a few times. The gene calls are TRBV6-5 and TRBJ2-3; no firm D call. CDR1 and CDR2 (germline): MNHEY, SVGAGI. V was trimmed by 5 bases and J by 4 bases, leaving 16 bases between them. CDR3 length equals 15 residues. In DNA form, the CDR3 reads TGTGCCAGCAGTCCCCGGATGGCTAGATCAGATACGCAGTATTTT. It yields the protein CASSPRMARSDTQYF.

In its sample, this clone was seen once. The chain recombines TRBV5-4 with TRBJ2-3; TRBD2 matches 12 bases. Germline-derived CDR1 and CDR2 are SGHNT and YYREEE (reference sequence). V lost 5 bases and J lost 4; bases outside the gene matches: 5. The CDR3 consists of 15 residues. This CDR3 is CASSYLAGGPDTQYF. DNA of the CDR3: TGTGCCAGCAGTTACCTAGCGGGAGGGCCAGATACGCAGTATTTT.

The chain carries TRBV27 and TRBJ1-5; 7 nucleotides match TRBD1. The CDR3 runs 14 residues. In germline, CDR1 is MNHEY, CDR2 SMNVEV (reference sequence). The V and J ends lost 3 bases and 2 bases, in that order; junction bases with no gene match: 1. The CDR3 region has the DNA TGTGCCAGCAGTTTCGGACAGGGCAATCAGCCCCAGCATTTT. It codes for CASSFGQGNQPQHF.

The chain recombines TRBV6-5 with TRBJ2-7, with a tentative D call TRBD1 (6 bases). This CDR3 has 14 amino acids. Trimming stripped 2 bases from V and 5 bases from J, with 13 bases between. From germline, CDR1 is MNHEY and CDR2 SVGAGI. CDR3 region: CASSYGQTFNEQYF. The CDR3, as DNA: TGTGCCAGCAGTTACGGACAGACCTTTAACGAGCAGTACTTC.

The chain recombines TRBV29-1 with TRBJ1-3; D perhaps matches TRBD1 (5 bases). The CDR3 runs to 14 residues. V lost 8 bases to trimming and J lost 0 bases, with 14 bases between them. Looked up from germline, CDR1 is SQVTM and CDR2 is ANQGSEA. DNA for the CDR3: TGCAGCTCCCTGGGGGGGGACTCTGGAAACACCATATATTTT. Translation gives CSSLGGDSGNTIYF. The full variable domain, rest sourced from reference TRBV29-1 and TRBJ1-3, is SAVISQKPSRDICQRGTSLTIQCQVDSQVTMMFWYRQQPGQSLTLIATANQGSEATYESGFVIDKFPISRPNLTFSTLTVSNMSPEDSSIYLCSSLGGDSGNTIYFGEGSWLTVV.